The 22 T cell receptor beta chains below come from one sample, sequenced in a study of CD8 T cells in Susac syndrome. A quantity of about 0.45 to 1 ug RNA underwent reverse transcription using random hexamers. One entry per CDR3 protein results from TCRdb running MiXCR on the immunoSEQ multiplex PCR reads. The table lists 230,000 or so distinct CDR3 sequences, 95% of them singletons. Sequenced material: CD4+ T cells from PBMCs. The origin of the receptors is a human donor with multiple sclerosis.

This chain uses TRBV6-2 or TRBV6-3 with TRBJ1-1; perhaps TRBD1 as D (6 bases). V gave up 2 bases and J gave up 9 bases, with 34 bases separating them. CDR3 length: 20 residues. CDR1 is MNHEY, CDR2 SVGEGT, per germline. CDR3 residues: CASSYRGNRGPTGTRKQAFF. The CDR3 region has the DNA TGTGCCAGCAGTTACAGGGGGAACCGAGGGCCGACAGGTACCCGAAAACAAGCTTTCTTT.

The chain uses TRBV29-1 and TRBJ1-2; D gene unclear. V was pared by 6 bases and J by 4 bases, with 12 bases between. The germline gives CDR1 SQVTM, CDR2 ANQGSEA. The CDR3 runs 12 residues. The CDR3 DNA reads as TGCAGCGTAGAGGGCCGGGGCTATGGCTACACCTTC. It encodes CSVEGRGYGYTF.

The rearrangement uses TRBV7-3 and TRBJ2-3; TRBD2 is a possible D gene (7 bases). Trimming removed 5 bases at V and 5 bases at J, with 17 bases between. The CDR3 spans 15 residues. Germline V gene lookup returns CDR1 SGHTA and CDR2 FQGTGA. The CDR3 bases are TGTGCCAGCAGCCAGAACGGGGGGCTCGGAGATACGCAGTATTTT. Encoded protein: CASSQNGGLGDTQYF.

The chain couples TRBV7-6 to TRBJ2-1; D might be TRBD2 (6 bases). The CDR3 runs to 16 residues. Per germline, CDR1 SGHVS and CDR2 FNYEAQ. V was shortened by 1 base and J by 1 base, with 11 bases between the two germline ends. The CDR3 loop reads CASSLGRAGSYNEQFF. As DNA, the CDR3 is TGTGCCAGCAGCTTAGGGAGGGCCGGTTCCTACAATGAGCAGTTCTTC.

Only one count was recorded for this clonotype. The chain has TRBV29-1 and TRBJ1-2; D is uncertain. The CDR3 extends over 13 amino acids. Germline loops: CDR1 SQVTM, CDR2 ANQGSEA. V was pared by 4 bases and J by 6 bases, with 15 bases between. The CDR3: CSVGSPMVDGYTF. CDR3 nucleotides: TGCAGCGTTGGGTCCCCCATGGTGGATGGCTACACCTTC.

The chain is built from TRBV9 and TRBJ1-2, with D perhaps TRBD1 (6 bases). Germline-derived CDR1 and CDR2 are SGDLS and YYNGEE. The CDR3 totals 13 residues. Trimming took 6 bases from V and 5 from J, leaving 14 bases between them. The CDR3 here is CASTNDRSYGYTF. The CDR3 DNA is TGTGCCAGCACCAACGACAGGAGTTATGGCTACACCTTC.

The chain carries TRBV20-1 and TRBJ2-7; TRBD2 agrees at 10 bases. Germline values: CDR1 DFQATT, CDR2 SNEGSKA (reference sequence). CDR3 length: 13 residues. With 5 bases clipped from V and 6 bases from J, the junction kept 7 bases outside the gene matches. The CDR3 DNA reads TGCAGTGCTTTCCAAGCGGGGGGGTTCGAGCAGTACTTC. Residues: CSAFQAGGFEQYF.

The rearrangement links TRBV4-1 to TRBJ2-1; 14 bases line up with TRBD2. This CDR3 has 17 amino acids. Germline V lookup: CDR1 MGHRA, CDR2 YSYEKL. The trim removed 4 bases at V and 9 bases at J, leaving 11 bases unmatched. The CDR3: CASSPSGTSGRGGEQFF. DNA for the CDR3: TGCGCCAGCAGCCCATCAGGGACTAGCGGGAGAGGAGGTGAGCAGTTCTTC.

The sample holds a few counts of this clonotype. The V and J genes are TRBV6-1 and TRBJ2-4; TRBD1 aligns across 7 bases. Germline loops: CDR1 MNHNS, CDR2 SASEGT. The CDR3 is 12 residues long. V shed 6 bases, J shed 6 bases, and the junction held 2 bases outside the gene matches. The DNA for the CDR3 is TGTGCCAGCAGAGGGGACAGAAACATTCAGTACTTC. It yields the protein CASRGDRNIQYF.

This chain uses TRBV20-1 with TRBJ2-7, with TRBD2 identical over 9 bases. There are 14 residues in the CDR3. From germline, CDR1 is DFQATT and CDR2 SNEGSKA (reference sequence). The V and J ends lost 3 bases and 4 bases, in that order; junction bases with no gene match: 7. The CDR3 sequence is CSASSGTSLYEQYF. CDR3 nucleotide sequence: TGCAGTGCTAGCTCCGGGACTAGCCTTTACGAGCAGTACTTC.

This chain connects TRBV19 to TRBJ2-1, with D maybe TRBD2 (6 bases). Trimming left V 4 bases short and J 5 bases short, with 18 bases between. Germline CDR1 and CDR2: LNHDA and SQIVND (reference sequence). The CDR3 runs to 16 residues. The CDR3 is CASSRTLASYNNEQFF. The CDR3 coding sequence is TGTGCCAGTAGTAGGACCCTAGCGTCATACAACAATGAGCAGTTCTTC.

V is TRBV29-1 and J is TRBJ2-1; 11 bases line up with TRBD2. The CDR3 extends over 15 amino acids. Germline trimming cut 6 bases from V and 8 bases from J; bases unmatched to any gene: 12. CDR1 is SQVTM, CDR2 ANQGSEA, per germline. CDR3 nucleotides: TGCAGCGTCGACCCGACTAGCGGGATTAGCGATGAGCAGTTCTTC. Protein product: CSVDPTSGISDEQFF.

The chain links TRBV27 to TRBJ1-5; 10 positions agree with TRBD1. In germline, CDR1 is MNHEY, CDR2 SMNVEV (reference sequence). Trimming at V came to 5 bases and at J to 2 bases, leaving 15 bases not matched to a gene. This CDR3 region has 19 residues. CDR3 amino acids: CASSPLRLFGTGGNQPQHF. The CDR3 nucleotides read TGTGCCAGCAGTCCGCTTCGGCTCTTCGGGACAGGGGGCAATCAGCCCCAGCATTTT.

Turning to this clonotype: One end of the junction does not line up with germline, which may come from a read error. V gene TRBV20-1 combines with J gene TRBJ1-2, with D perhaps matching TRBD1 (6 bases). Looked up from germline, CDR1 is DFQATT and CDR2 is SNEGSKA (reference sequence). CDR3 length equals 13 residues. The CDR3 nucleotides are TGCTGTGCTGGGAAAACAGGGTCTGGTGGCTACACCTTC. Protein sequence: CCAGKTGSGGYTF.

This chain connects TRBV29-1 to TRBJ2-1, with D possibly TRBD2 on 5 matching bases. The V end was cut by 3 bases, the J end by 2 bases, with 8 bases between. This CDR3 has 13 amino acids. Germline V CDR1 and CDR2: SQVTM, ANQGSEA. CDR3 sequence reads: CSVESGTYNEQFF. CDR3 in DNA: TGCAGCGTTGAGAGCGGAACCTACAATGAGCAGTTCTTC.

DNA for the CDR3: TGTGCAAGTCCAGGGGGCGATCCCCAGCCCCAGCATTTT. Translating it yields CASPGGDPQPQHF. This chain uses TRBV12-2 with TRBJ1-5; TRBD1 is the table's D call and was not checked against the DNA. TRBV12-2 is designated a pseudogene. There are 13 residues in the CDR3.

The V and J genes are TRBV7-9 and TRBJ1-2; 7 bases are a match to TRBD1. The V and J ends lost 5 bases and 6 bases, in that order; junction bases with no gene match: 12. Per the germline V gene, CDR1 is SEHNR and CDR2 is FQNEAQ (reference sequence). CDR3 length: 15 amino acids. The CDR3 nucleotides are TGTGCCAGCAGCCCAAGATGGGACAGACCCGATGGCTACACCTTC. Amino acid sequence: CASSPRWDRPDGYTF. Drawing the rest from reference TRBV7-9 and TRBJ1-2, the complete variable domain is DTGVSQNPRHKITKRGQNVTFRCDPISEHNRLYWYRQTLGQGPEFLTYFQNEAQLEKSRLLSDRFSAERPKGSFSTLEIQRTEQGDSAMYLCASSPRWDRPDGYTFGSGTRLTVV.

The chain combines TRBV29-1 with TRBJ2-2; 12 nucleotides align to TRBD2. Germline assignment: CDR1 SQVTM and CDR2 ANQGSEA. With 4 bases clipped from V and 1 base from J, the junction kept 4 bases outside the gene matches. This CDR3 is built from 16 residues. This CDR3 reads CSVVLAGGENTGELFF. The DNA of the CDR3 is TGCAGCGTTGTCCTAGCGGGAGGGGAGAACACCGGGGAGCTGTTTTTT.

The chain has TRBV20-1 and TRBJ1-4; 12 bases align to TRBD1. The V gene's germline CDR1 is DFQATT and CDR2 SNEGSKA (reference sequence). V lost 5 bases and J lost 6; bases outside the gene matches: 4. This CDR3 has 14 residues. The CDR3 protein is CSARGTGGHEKLFF. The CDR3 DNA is TGCAGTGCTCGGGGGACAGGGGGCCATGAAAAACTGTTTTTT.

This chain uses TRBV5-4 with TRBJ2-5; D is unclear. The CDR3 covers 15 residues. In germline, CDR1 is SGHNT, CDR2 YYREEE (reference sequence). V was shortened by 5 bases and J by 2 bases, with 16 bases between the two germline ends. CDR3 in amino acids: CASSNRRSSQETQYF. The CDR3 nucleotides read TGTGCCAGCAGTAACAGAAGGAGCTCTCAAGAGACCCAGTACTTC.

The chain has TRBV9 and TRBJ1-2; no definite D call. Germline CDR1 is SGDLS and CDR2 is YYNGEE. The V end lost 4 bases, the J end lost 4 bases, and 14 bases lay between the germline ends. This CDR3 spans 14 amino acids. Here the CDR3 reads CASSRGPGGYGYTF. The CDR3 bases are TGTGCCAGCAGCCGTGGGCCTGGCGGCTATGGCTACACCTTC.

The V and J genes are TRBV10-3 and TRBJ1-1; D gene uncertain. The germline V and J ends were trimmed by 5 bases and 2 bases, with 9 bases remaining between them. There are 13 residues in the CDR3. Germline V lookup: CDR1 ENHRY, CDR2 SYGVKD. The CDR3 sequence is CAISTEINTEAFF. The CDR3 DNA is TGTGCCATCAGTACAGAAATAAACACTGAAGCTTTCTTT.